Sequencing of this T cell receptor beta chain was carried out in a study of cytomegalovirus exposure and HLA in healthy donors. Looking at the study overall: Genotyping showed around four fifths of some 400 donors falling in the Caucasian-associated ancestry cluster.

Notes on this clone: The antigen is unknown.

The study, taken as a whole, reports: The analysis excluded some indistinguishable V segments, including TRBV6-2 and TRBV6-3. A few CMV-associated chains proved CMV antigen-specific in vitro. Being productive about 87% or about 30% of the time was typical of most TCR beta V segments in an earlier analysis.

The CDR3 runs to 13 residues. Trimming left V 2 bases short and J 7 bases short, with 9 bases between. Germline loops: CDR1 SGHTA, CDR2 FQGNSA. The study ran its PCR with 60 Vbeta and 13 Jbeta primers. Produced via immunoSEQ multiplex PCR; TCRdb's table is partial and in-frame only. Of 140,000 or so clones detected, 80% appear once; the ten largest clones hold around 4.4%. The chain carries TRBV7-2 and TRBJ1-5, with a tentative D call TRBD1 (5 bases). The origin of this receptor is a man between 35 and 55 years old in good health and CMV-seronegative. Sequenced sample: PBMCs. This chain's CDR3 is CASSLQGNQPQHF. In nucleotides, the CDR3 is TGTGCCAGCAGCTTACAGGGAAACCAGCCCCAGCATTTT. The full variable domain, its missing parts supplied by reference TRBV7-2 and TRBJ1-5, is GAGVSQSPSNKVTEKGKDVELRCDPISGHTALYWYRQSLGQGLEFLIYFQGNSAPDKSGLPSDRFSAERTGGSVSTLTIQRTQQEDSAVYLCASSLQGNQPQHFGDGTRLSIL.